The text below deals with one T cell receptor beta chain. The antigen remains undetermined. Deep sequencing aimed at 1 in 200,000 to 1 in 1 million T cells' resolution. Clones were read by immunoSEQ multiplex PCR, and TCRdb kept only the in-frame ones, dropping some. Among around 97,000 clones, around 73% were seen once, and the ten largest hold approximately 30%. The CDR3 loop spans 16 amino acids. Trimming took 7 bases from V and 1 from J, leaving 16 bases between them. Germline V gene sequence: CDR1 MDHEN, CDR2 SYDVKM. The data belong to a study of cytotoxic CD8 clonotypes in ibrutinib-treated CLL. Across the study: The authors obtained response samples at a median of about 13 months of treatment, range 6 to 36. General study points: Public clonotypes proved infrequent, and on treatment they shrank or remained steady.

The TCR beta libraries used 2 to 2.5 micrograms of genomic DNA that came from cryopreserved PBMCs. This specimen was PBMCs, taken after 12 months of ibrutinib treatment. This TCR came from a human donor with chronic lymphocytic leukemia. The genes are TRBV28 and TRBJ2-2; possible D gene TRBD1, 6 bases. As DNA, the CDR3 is TGTGCCAGCACAAGGACAGCTCCCCGGAACACCGGGGAGCTGTTTTTT. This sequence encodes CASTRTAPRNTGELFF.